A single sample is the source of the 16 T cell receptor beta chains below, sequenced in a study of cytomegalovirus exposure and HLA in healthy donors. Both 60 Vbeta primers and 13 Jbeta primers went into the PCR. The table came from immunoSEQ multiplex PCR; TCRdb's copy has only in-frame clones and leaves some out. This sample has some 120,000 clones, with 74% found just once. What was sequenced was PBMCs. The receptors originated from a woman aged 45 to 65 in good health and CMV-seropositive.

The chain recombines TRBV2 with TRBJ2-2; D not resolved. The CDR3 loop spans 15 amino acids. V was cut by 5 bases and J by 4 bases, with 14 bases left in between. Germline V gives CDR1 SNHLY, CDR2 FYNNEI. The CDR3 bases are TGTGCCAGCAGTCCCTTATTGACATTCACCGGGGAGCTGTTTTTT. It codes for CASSPLLTFTGELFF.

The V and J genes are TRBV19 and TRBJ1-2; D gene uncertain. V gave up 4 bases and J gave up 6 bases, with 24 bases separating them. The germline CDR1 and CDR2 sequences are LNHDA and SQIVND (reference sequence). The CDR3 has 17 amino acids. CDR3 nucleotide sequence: TGTGCCAGTAGTAACCCCATCGCCACACCCCGCGGTGATGGCTACACCTTC. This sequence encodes CASSNPIATPRGDGYTF.

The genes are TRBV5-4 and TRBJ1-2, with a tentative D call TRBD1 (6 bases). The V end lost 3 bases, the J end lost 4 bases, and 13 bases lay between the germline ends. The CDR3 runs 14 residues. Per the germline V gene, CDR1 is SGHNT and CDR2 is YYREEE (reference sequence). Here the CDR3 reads CASSYRTAPYGYTF. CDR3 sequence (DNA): TGTGCCAGCAGCTACCGGACAGCCCCCTATGGCTACACCTTC. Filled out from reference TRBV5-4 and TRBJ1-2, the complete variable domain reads ETGVTQSPTHLIKTRGQQVTLRCSSQSGHNTVSWYQQALGQGPQFIFQYYREEENGRGNFPPRFSGLQFPNYSSELNVNALELDDSALYLCASSYRTAPYGYTFGSGTRLTVV.

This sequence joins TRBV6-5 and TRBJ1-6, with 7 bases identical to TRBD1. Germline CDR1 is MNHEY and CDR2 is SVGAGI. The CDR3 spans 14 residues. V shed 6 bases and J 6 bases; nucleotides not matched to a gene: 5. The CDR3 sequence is CASSQTGINSPLHF. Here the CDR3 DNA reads TGTGCCAGCAGCCAGACAGGGATTAATTCACCCCTCCACTTT.

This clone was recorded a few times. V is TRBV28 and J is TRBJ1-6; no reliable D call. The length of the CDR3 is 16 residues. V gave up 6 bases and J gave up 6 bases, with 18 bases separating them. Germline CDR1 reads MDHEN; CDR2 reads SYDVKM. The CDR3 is CASSSLAGLGNSPLHF. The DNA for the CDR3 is TGTGCCAGCAGCAGTTTGGCGGGCCTGGGTAATTCACCCCTCCACTTT. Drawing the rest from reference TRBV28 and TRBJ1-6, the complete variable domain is DVKVTQSSRYLVKRTGEKVFLECVQDMDHENMFWYRQDPGLGLRLIYFSYDVKMKEKGDIPEGYSVSREKKERFSLILESASTNQTSMYLCASSSLAGLGNSPLHFGNGTRLTVT.

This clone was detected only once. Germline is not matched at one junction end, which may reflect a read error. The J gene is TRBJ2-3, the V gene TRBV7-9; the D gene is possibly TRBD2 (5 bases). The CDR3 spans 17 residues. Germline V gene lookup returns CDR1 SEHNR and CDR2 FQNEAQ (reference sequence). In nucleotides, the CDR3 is TGTTCCAGCAGCTTTAGCCTAGGAGGTCCTAGCACAGATACGCAGTATTTT. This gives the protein CSSSFSLGGPSTDTQYF.

The CDR3 nucleotides are TGCGCCAGCAGCCCACGGACTAGCGGGGGATCAGAGACCCAGTACTTC. The encoded protein is CASSPRTSGGSETQYF. V usage is TRBV5-1 and J usage is TRBJ2-5; 13 bases line up with TRBD2. The V gene's germline CDR1 is SGHRS and CDR2 YFSETQ. This CDR3 spans 16 amino acids. V was pared by 4 bases and J by 4 bases, with 7 bases of the junction left unmatched.

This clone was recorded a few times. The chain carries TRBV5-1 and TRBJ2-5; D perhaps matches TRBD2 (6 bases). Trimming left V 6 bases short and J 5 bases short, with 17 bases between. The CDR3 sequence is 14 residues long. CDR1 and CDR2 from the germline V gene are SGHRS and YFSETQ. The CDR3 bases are TGCGCCAGCACCTTTAGGGGCGGAGGGGAGACCCAGTACTTC. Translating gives CASTFRGGGETQYF.

The CDR3 DNA follows: TGTGCCAGCAGCTTCCGGAAACTAGCGGGCGAAGAGACCCAGTACTTC. Translation gives CASSFRKLAGEETQYF. The gene calls are TRBV7-9 and TRBJ2-5, with TRBD2 matching 9 bases. Germline values: CDR1 SEHNR, CDR2 FQNEAQ (reference sequence). J lost 3 bases, V lost 3 bases, and 8 bases had no gene match. CDR3 length: 16 residues.

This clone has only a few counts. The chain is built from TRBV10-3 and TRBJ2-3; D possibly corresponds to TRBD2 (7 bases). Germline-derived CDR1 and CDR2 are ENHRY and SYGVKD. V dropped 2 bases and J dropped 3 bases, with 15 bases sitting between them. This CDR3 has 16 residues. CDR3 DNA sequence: TGTGCCATCAGTGAGAGGGGGGGGCACGTTACAGATACGCAGTATTTT. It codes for CAISERGGHVTDTQYF.

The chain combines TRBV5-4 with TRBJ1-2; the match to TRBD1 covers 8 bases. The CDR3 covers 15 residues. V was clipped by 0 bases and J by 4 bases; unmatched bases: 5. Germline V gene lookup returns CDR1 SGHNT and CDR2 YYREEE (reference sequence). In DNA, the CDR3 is TGTGCCAGCAGCTTGGGTCAGGGGGCGGGCTATGGCTACACCTTC. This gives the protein CASSLGQGAGYGYTF.

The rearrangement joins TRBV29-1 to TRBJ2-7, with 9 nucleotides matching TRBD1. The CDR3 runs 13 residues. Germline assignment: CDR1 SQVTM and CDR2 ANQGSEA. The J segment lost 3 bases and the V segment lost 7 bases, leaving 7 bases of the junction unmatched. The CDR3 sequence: CSAGQGRSYEQYF. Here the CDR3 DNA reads TGCAGCGCTGGACAGGGGAGAAGCTACGAGCAGTACTTC.

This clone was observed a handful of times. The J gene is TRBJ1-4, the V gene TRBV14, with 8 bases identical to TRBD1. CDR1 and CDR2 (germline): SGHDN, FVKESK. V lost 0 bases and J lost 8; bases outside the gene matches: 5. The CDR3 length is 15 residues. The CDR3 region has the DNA TGTGCCAGCAGCCAAGATCAGGGGGCCGGAGAAAAACTGTTTTTT. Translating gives CASSQDQGAGEKLFF.

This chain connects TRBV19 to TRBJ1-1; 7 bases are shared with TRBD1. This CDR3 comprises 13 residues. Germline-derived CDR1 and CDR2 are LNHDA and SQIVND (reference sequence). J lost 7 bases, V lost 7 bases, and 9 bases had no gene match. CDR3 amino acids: CASTPGTANEAFF. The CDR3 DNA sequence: TGTGCCAGTACTCCCGGGACAGCAAATGAAGCTTTCTTT.

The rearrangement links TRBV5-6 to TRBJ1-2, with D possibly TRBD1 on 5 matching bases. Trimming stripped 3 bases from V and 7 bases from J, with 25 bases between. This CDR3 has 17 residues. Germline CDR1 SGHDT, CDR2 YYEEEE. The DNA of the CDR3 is TGTGCCAGCAGCTCTGGGGGAGTAGGGAGGGAAGTCCGTGGCTACACCTTC. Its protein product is CASSSGGVGREVRGYTF.

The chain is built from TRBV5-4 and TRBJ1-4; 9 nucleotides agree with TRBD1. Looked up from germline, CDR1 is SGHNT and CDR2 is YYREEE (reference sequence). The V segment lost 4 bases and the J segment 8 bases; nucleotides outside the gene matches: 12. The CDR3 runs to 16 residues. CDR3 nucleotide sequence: TGTGCCAGCAGCCCCGGGACAGGGCTTTTCGGCGAAAAACTGTTTTTT. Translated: CASSPGTGLFGEKLFF.